This T cell receptor beta chain appears in the sequencing data of a study of low-dose radiotherapy and immunotherapy resistance in tumors. Overall study context: Each fraction for Cohort 1 was 0.5 Gy, given every 2 weeks, and the total came to 6.5 Gy. The study gave patients oral aspirin 300 mg daily for four cycles from cycle 1 day 1. Each patient was administered nivolumab intravenously at 240 mg, which was a flat dose, every two weeks, along with intravenous ipilimumab at 1 mg/kg every six weeks.

TRAV- and TRBV-specific primers, spanning alpha and beta chains, primed first-strand cDNA. The TCRs were subjected to amplification over about 19 PCR cycles employing a constant-region primer in conjunction with a V-primer adapter. TCRdb reprocessed the reads via MiXCR and lists one record per CDR3 protein. Here the sample spans 40,000 or so distinct CDR3 sequences, 25% being singletons. Stated time point: after trial treatment. Treatment described: LDRT plus nivolumab, ipilimumab, low-dose cyclophosphamide and aspirin (RACIN trial). Solid tumors that lacked tumor-infiltrating lymphocytes and were advanced were present in eligible patients. The receptor was derived from a male donor with prostate cancer. Material: PBMCs, obtained after low-dose radiotherapy plus immunotherapy.

The CDR3 reads CASSLEEAYEQYF. CDR3 sequence (DNA): TGTGCCAGCAGCCTGGAGGAGGCCTACGAGCAGTACTTC. This rearrangement joins TRBV11-1 to TRBJ2-7; maybe TRBD2 (5 bases). The CDR3 runs to 13 residues. Germline V lookup: CDR1 SGHAT, CDR2 FQDESV (reference sequence). V was shortened by 5 bases and J by 2 bases, with 10 bases between the two germline ends.